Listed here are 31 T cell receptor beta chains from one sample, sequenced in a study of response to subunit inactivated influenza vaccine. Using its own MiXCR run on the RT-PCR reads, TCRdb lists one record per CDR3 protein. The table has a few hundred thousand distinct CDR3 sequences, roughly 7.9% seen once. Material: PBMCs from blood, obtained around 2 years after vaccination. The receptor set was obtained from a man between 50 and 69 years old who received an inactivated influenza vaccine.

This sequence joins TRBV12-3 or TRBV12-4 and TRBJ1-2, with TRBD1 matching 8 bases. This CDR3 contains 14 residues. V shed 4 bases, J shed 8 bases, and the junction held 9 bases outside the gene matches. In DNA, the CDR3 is TGTGCCAGCAGTTCTAGGACAGGGAACTGGGGCTACACCTTC. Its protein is CASSSRTGNWGYTF.

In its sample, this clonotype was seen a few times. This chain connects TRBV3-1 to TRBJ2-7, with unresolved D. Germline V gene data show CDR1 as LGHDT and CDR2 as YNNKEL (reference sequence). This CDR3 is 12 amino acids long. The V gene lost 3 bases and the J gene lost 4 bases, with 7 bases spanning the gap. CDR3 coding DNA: TGTGCCAGCAGCCATTCGTTGTACGAGCAGTACTTC. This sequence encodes CASSHSLYEQYF.

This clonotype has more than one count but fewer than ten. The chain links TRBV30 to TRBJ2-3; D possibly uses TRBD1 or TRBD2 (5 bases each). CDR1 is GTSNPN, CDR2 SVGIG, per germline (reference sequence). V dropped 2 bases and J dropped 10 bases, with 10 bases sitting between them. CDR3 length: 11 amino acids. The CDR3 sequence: CAWSLGDSQYF. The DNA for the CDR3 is TGTGCCTGGAGTCTGGGGGATTCGCAGTATTTT. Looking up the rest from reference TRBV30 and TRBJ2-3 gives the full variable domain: SQTIHQWPATLVQPVGSPLSLECTVEGTSNPNLYWYRQAAGRGLQLLFYSVGIGQISSEVPQNLSASRPQDRQFILSSKKLLLSDSGFYLCAWSLGDSQYFGPGTRLTVL.

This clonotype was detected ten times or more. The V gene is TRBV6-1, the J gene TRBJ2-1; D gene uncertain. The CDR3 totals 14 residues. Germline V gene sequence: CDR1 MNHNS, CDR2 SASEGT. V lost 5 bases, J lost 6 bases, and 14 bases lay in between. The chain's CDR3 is CASSIDVRSNEQFF. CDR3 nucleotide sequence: TGTGCCAGCAGTATAGATGTAAGGAGCAATGAGCAGTTCTTC.

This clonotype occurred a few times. The CDR3: CASSPTTGTGVEAFF. In nucleotides, the CDR3 is TGTGCCAGCTCACCGACGACAGGGACCGGCGTTGAAGCTTTCTTT. The chain combines TRBV18 with TRBJ1-1, with TRBD1 matching 7 bases. CDR3 size: 15 residues. With 3 bases clipped from V and 7 bases from J, the junction kept 11 bases outside the gene matches. Germline V gene data show CDR1 as KGHSH and CDR2 as LQKENI.

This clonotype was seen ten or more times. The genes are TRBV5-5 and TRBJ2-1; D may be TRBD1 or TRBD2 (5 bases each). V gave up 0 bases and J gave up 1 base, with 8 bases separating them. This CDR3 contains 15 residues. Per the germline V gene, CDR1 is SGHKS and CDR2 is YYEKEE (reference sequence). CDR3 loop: CASSLDGASYNEQFF. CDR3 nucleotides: TGTGCCAGCAGCTTGGACGGGGCTTCCTACAATGAGCAGTTCTTC.

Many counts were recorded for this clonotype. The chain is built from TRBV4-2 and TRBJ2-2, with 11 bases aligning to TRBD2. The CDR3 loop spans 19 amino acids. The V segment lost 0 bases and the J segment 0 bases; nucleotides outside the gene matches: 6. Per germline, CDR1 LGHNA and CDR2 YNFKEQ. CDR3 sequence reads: CASSQDRLAGLSNTGELFF. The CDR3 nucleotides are TGTGCCAGCAGCCAAGATCGACTAGCGGGGCTATCGAACACCGGGGAGCTGTTTTTT.

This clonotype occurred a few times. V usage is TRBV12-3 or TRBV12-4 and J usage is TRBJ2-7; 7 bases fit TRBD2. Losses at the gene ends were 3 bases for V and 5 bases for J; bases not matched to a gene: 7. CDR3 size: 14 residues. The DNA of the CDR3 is TGTGCCAGCAGTTTGGGCGGGAGCGGCCACGAGCAGTACTTC. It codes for CASSLGGSGHEQYF.

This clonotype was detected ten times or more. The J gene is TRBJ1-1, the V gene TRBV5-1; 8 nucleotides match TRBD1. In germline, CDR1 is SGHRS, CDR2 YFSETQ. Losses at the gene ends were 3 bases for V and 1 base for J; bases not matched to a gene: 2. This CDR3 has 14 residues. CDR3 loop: CASSSQGANTEAFF. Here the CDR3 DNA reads TGCGCCAGCAGCTCGCAGGGGGCGAACACTGAAGCTTTCTTT. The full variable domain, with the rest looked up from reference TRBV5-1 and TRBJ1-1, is KAGVTQTPRYLIKTRGQQVTLSCSPISGHRSVSWYQQTPGQGLQFLFEYFSETQRNKGNFPGRFSGRQFSNSRSEMNVSTLELGDSALYLCASSSQGANTEAFFGQGTRLTVV.

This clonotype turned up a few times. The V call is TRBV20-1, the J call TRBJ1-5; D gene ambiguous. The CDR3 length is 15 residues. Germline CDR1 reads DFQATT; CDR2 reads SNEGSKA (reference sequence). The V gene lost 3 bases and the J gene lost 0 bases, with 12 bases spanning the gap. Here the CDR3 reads CSASYKRNSNQPQHF. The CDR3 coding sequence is TGCAGTGCTAGTTACAAGAGGAATAGCAATCAGCCCCAGCATTTT.

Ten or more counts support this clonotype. The CDR3 region has the DNA TGCGCCAGCAGCCAAGATTGGGGCCGAGTCAATCAGCCCCAGCATTTT. Encoded protein: CASSQDWGRVNQPQHF. V usage is TRBV4-3 and J usage is TRBJ1-5, with TRBD1 as a possible D gene (5 bases). The CDR3 length is 16 residues. The V end lost 0 bases, the J end lost 3 bases, and 12 bases lay between the germline ends. Germline V gives CDR1 LGHNA, CDR2 YSLEER.

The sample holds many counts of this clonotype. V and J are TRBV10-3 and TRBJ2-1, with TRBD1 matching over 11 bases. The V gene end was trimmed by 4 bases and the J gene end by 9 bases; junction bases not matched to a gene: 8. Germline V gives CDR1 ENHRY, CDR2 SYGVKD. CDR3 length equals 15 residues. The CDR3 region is CAISAAGTGGIEQFF. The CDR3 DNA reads TGTGCCATCAGTGCCGCGGGGACAGGGGGTATTGAGCAGTTCTTC.

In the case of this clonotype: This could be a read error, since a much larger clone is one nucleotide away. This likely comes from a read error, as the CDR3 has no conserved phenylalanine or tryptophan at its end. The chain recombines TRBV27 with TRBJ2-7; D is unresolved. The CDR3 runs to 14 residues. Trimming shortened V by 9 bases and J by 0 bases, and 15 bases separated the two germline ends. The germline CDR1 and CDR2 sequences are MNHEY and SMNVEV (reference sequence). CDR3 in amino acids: CARGMTWSSYEQYL. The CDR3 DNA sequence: TGTGCCAGGGGGATGACTTGGAGCTCCTACGAGCAGTACCTC.

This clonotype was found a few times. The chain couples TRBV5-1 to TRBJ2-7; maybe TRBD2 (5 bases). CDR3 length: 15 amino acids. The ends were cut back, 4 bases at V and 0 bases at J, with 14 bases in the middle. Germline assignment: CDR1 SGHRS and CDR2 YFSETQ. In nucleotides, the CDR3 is TGCGCCAGCAGCCCCGGTCGGGGTAGCTCCTACGAGCAGTACTTC. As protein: CASSPGRGSSYEQYF.

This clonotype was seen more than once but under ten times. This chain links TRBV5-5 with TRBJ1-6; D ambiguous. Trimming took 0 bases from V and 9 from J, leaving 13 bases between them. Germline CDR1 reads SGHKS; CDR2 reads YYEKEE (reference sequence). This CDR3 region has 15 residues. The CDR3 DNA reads TGTGCCAGCAGCTTGGAGGCAGCCGAGGGTTCACCCCTCCACTTT. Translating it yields CASSLEAAEGSPLHF.

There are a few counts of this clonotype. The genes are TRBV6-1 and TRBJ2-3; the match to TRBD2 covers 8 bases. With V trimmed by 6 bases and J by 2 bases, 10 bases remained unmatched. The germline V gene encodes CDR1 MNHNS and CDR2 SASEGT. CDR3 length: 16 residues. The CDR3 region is CASRPTSGGTTDTQYF. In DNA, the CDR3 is TGTGCCAGCAGGCCCACTAGCGGCGGCACCACAGATACGCAGTATTTT.

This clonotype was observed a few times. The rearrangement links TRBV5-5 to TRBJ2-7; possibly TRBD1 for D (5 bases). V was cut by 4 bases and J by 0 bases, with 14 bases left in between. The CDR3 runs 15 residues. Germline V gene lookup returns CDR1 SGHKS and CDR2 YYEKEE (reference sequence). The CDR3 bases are TGTGCCAGCAGCATCCATCCAGGGAACTCCTACGAGCAGTACTTC. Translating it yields CASSIHPGNSYEQYF. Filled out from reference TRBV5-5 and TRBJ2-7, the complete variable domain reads DAGVTQSPTHLIKTRGQQVTLRCSPISGHKSVSWYQQVLGQGPQFIFQYYEKEERGRGNFPDRFSARQFPNYSSELNVNALLLGDSALYLCASSIHPGNSYEQYFGPGTRLTVT.

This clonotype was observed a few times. CDR3 protein: CASSPHVDRDTQFF. The DNA of the CDR3 is TGTGCCAGCAGCCCCCACGTCGACCGGGACACGCAGTTCTTC. This chain joins TRBV7-9 and TRBJ2-1; possibly TRBD1 for D (6 bases). Trimming took 5 bases from V and 12 from J, leaving 20 bases between them. Germline V CDR1 and CDR2: SEHNR, FQNEAQ (reference sequence). The CDR3 extends over 14 amino acids.

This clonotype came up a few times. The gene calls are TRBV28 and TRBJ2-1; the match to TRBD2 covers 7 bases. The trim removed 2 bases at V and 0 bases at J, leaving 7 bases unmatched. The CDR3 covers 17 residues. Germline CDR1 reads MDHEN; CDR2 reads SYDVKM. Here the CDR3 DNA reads TGTGCCAGCAGTTTACTGCTAGCGGTACGCTCCTACAATGAGCAGTTCTTC. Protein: CASSLLLAVRSYNEQFF.

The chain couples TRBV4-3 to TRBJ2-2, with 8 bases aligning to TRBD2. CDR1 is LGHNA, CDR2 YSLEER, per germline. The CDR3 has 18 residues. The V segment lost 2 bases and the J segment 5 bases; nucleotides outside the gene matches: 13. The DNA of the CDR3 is TGCGCCAGCAGCCAATGGTCGGGAGCGGGGGTAGGGACCGGGGAGCTGTTTTTT. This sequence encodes CASSQWSGAGVGTGELFF.

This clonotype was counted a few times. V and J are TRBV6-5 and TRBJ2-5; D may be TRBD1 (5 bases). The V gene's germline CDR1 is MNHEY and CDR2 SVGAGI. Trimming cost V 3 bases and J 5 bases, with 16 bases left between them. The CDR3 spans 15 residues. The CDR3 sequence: CASSYGVQGTETQYF. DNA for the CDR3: TGTGCCAGCAGTTATGGGGTTCAGGGTACGGAGACCCAGTACTTC.

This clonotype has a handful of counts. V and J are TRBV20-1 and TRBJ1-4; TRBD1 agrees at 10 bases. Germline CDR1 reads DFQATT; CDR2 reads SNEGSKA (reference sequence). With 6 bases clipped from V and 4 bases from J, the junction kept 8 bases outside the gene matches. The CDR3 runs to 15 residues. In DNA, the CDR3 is TGCAGTGCCGGACAGGGGGTGGCCGGTAATGAAAAACTGTTTTTT. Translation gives CSAGQGVAGNEKLFF.

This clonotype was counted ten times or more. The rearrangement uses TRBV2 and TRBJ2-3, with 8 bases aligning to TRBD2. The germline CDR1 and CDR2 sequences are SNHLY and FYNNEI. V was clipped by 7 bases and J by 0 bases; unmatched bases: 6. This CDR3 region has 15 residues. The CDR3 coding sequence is TGTGCCAGCAACCCGACTAGCGAAAGCACAGATACGCAGTATTTT. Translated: CASNPTSESTDTQYF. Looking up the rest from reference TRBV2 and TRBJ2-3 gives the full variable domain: EPEVTQTPSHQVTQMGQEVILRCVPISNHLYFYWYRQILGQKVEFLVSFYNNEISEKSEIFDDQFSVERPDGSNFTLKIRSTKLEDSAMYFCASNPTSESTDTQYFGPGTRLTVL.

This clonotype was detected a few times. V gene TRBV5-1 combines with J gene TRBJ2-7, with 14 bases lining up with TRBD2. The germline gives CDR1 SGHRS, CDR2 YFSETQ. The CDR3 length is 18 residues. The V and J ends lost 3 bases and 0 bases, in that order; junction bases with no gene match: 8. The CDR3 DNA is TGCGCCAGCAGCTCAGGGACTAGCGGGAGTCCCCTCTCCTACGAGCAGTACTTC. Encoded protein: CASSSGTSGSPLSYEQYF.

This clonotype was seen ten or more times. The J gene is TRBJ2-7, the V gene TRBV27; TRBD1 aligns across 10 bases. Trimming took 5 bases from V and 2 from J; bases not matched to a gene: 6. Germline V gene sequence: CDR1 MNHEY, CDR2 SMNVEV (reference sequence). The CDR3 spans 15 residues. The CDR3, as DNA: TGTGCCAGCAGTCCCCGGGACAGGGGAACCTACGAGCAGTACTTC. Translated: CASSPRDRGTYEQYF.

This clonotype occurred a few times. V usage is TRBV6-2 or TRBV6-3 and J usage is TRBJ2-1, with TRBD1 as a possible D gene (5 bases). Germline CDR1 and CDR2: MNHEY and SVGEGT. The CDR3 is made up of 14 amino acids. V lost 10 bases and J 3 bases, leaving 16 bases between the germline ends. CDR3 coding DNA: TGTGCCACCAAAACGAGCAGGGACTACAATGAGCAGTTCTTC. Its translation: CATKTSRDYNEQFF.

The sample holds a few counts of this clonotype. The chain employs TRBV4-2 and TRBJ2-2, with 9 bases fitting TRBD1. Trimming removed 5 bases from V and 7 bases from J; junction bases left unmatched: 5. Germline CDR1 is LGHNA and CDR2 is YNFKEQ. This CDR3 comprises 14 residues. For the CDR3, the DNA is TGTGCCAGCAGCTTTGACAGGGGGAACGGGGAGCTGTTTTTT. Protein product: CASSFDRGNGELFF.

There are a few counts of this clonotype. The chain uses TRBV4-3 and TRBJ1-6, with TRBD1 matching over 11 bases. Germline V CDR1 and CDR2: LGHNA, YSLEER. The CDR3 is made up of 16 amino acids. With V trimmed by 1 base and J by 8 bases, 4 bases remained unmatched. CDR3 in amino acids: CASSQGTGGSDSPLHF. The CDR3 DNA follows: TGCGCCAGCAGCCAAGGGACAGGGGGCAGCGATTCACCCCTCCACTTT.

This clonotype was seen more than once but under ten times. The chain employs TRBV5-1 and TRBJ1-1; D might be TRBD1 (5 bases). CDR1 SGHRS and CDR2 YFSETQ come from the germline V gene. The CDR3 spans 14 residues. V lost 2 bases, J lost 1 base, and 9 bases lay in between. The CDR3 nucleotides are TGCGCCAGCAGCTTCCGGGACCCGAACACTGAAGCTTTCTTT. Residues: CASSFRDPNTEAFF. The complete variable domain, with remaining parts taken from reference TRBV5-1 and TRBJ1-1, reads KAGVTQTPRYLIKTRGQQVTLSCSPISGHRSVSWYQQTPGQGLQFLFEYFSETQRNKGNFPGRFSGRQFSNSRSEMNVSTLELGDSALYLCASSFRDPNTEAFFGQGTRLTVV.

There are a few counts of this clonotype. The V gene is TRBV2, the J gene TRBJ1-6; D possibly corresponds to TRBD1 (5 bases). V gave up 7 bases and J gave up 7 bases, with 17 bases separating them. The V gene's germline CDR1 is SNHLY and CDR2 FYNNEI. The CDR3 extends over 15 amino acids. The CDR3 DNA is TGTGCCAGCAAACAGACAGACCTACGGAATTCACCCCTCCACTTT. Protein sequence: CASKQTDLRNSPLHF.

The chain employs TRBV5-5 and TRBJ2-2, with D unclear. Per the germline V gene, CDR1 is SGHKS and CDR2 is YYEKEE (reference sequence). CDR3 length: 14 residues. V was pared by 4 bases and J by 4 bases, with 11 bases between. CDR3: CASSPGPVTGELFF. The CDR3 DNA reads TGTGCCAGCAGCCCTGGCCCGGTCACCGGGGAGCTGTTTTTT. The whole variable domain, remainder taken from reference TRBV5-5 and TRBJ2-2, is DAGVTQSPTHLIKTRGQQVTLRCSPISGHKSVSWYQQVLGQGPQFIFQYYEKEERGRGNFPDRFSARQFPNYSSELNVNALLLGDSALYLCASSPGPVTGELFFGEGSRLTVL.